The entry that follows covers one TCR beta chain sequence. This clonotype came up a few times. The antigen it binds to is not known. Base qualities were left out, and no much larger clone turns up one base away. Only healthy Caucasian donors were included. Three pairs of female monozygotic twins, all aged roughly 18 to 29 years, were included in the twin cohort. The RNA used for TCR libraries was isolated from peripheral blood mononuclear cells. The record originates from a study of identical twins (dated by TCRdb to about 2016). In the study overall: To test whether fetal clonotypes persist, this study deep-sequenced TCR alpha and beta repertoires from monozygotic twins, from unrelated adults of various ages, and from cord blood. To rule out contamination, the twin experiments were replicated at different times with different library preparation protocols. Beyond this particular receptor, the publication reports: Recombination models systematically underestimated out-of-frame TCR alpha sharing in monozygotic twins but agreed with sharing between unrelated individuals. The excess sharing between twins in beta out-of-frame sequences was weaker because fewer shared sequences reduced the signal-to-noise ratio. Fewer insertions were carried by abundant cord blood beta clonotypes, a similar but weaker trend appeared in young adult naive repertoires, and no such trend appeared in memory repertoires. Invariant T cells such as MAIT and iNKT could partly confound zero-insertion analyses, though diverse VJ usage argued against this for most clonotypes. Because the same donors could not be followed over many years, conclusions were based on cross-sectional statistical analysis. Compared with coincidental sharing between unrelated individuals, out-of-frame TCR alpha sequences shared between twins showed an excess of sequences with low generation probability.

Relative to germline, V is 3 bases shorter and J is 4 bases shorter, with 13 bases between their ends. Via the germline V gene, CDR1 is SGHDT and CDR2 YYEEEE. The CDR3 holds 15 amino acids from the cysteine to the phenylalanine. CDR3 DNA is the only sequence kept; it has 45 bases, read in frame from the first base. Libraries were prepared through 5' RACE. The run used an Illumina HiSeq 2000. A universal primer binding site was added through template switching, and the final cDNA carried a unique molecular identifier so that TCR cDNA molecules could be counted accurately. Specific primers in the conserved constant-segment region were used to synthesize first-strand cDNA for the TCR alpha and beta chains. To control for contamination, every cDNA library carried two barcodes: a SMART-Mk sample barcode plus Illumina barcodes. TruSeq adapter sequences, together with Illumina sample barcodes, were added in two successive PCR steps. The TCR alpha and beta cDNA libraries were sequenced on the Illumina HiSeq platform using custom primers. For the original study's pipeline: MiGEC was used to process raw reads and extract unique molecular identifiers, and MiXCR was used to find CDR3 positions. Recombination models were inferred per individual with the repgenHMM and IGoR tools using an EM algorithm. Shared clonotypes were analyzed with the tcR package in R, and sharing was normalized by the product of cloneset sizes. Out-of-frame nonproductive sequences were analyzed to study raw recombination free of thymic and clonal selection effects. The public reads were quality trimmed at Q25 with fastp and then assembled into clones with MiXCR by TCRdb, keeping productive beta chains. Each entry merges the rows of one CDR3 protein and shows their most common DNA and genes. The V and J calls reflect TCRdb's pipeline rather than the authors' work. The table for this sample lists under 900,000 distinct CDR3 sequences; 10% to 15% of them were counted only once. Jointly, the top ten make up around 1.5% of the sample.

The same data also went into a second study, on yellow fever vaccine responses in identical twins. As noted in the second study: The T cell response to vaccination in identical twins was reported by the authors to appear partly convergent and partly personalized. The study precisely tracked vaccine-responding T cell clones in identical twins.

This chain is built from TRBV5-6 and TRBJ1-4; no D gene call is confident. The clonotype was recovered from a woman aged 18-29 years in good health. The sequencing input was PBMCs. This receptor carries the CDR3 CASSSSARINEKLFF. The sequence in DNA is TGTGCCAGCAGCTCCTCGGCCAGAATTAATGAAAAACTGTTTTTT.